The clone carrying this T cell receptor (beta chain) has a count of ten or more. Its antigen is as yet unknown. This record comes from a study of T cells in Graves' hyperthyroidism and ophthalmopathy. Stable Graves' hyperthyroidism meant no ophthalmopathy progression within 18 months. It was 8 to 10 ml of fresh peripheral blood that supplied the PBMCs. Regions amplified from RNA transcripts were the TCR beta CDR3 regions. Initially, a first-round RT-PCR of the TCR CDR3 employed the HTBI primer set. In TCRdb, the multiplex PCR reads were re-called with MiXCR into one record per CDR3 protein. The table has 500,000 to 550,000 distinct CDR3 sequences, around 21% seen once. The germline V gene encodes CDR1 MNHNS and CDR2 SASEGT. The CDR3 totals 14 residues. The V end lost 5 bases, the J end lost 5 bases, and 15 bases lay between the germline ends. Study-level points and caveats: Blood shared most expanded thyroid clonotypes above 0.001. Ophthalmopathy stood apart from stable hyperthyroidism in a 13 V-J model.

The chain has TRBV6-1 and TRBJ2-5; tentatively, D is TRBD1 or TRBD2 (7 bases each). This clonotype was sampled from a young man with Graves' hyperthyroidism. Sequenced material: blood. The CDR3 bases are TGTGCCAGCAGTCCATACAGGGGAGGGGAGACCCAGTACTTC. Translating it yields CASSPYRGGETQYF.